This T cell receptor (beta chain) was recorded in a study of shared clonotypes between healthy human individuals (dated by TCRdb to 2019 to 2021). Broadly, across the study: The cohort included a few men and a couple of women between 18 and 49 years of age. For each donor, CD4 naive and CD4 memory were each run on three plates, CD8 naive on two plates, and CD8 memory on one plate. To estimate repertoire size and how much clonotype sharing occurs between individuals, the study deeply sequenced the blood TCR repertoires of roughly 5 healthy adults. To increase sequencing depth and limit assay-specific biases, TCR repertoire library preparation and sequencing were carried out by different laboratories using diverse techniques. Per donor, leukapheresis produced somewhere between about 0.85 and 8.9 billion PBMCs.

TCR CDR3 regions were amplified from genomic DNA by multiplex PCR using the deep immunoSEQ assay. Extracted genomic DNA from each cell subset was spread evenly across all wells of several immunoSEQ 96-well plates, with each plate serving as a replicate. Each replicate PCR for sorted subsets received around 200 ng genomic DNA, equal to around 32,000 T cell genomes. Purified libraries were measured with a Qubit 3.0 fluorometer, size-checked on a Bioanalyzer 2100, and measured again with the KAPA Library Quantification kit. Every immunoSEQ 96-well plate was sequenced on a dedicated single-read 150-cycle Illumina NextSeq 550 flow cell. In the authors' own workflow: The immunoSEQ output contained only junctional sequences without quality scores, so filtering could not match that applied to full-length reads. Sequences were annotated with PyIR, a Python wrapper for IgBLAST v1.9, using IMGT germline references to assign V/J genes and CDR3. Reads were filtered out if the reads had weak V/J assignments (E-value above 1e-6), no CDR3, stop codons, out-of-frame junctions, or ambiguous translated residues. V3J clonotypes were defined as sequences sharing an identical inferred V gene, J gene, and CDR3 amino acid sequence. Percentage overlap between repertoires was computed as shared unique clonotypes divided by the size of the smaller repertoire. Three approaches were used to assess repertoire richness: RTK rarefaction, the Chao1 estimator, and Recon v2.1 estimates of unobserved clonotypes. OLGA was used to compute generation probabilities for all TCRbeta clonotypes that the gDNA method yielded from a handful of donors. Held by TCRdb, this immuneACCESS table contains in-frame sequences only and omits some clones. Under half of the omission traces to an unresolved V gene where checked; the cause of the rest is unknown. V and J calls and clone size are those listed in that table; D and trimming were worked out from the DNA. This sample holds around 600,000 clones; 95% were observed only once. The ten largest clones capture over 0.1% of the sample.

From a lookup of the germline V gene, CDR1 and CDR2 are LGHNA and YNFKEQ. Ends trimmed: V by 4 bases, J by 7 bases; bases unmatched to a gene: 10. Measured from the cysteine to the phenylalanine, the CDR3 is 16 residues long. Kept here is only the CDR3 DNA, which spans 48 bases and is read in frame from base 1. CD8 naive samples were CD45RO-negative cells positively selected for CCR7, giving a CD45RA+CCR7+ population that excluded TemRA cells. Healthy HIV-negative adults with no recently reported acute infections or vaccinations were included as donors. Only Caucasian adults living in Nashville, Tennessee, USA were represented among the donors. After blood collection by leukapheresis, PBMCs were isolated using Ficoll-Histopaque density gradient centrifugation and then cryopreserved in the vapor phase of liquid nitrogen. Analytical flow cytometry was used to check the purity and quantity of each magnetically sorted T cell population. Genomic DNA was isolated from each sorted fraction and quantified by UV absorbance on a Nanodrop 2000c.

Points the paper makes about the study in general: Compared with non-shared clonotypes, clonotypes shared by all four sorted-subset donors had higher generation probabilities. Pairwise subsampling led to the expectation that sequencing depth would affect the degree of clonotype sharing among donors. Larger estimated clonotype richness was generally found for naive subsets than for memory subsets. When four donors were compared, the shared fraction of clonotypes was about 5.4% for naive CD4, roughly 3.4% for naive CD8, about 2.4% for memory CD4, and roughly 0.4% for memory CD8. The genetic and exposure-history diversity represented was limited by the small number of donors. Even with the large sequencing depth, rarefaction of the sorted-subset datasets indicated that sequencing was incomplete. Sampling was limited to blood, and TCR repertoires in tissue likely differ from TCR repertoires in blood.

A remark on this clone: Which antigen it targets is not known. Base qualities are missing; no much larger clone stands one base away.

The source material was naive CD8+ T cells sorted from blood. This sample's cell subset or site label indicates: CD45RA+CCR7+. The chain is assembled from TRBV4-2 and TRBJ1-4; the central 9 bases match TRBD1. The sequence was collected from a woman aged 25 to 45 in good health. Read as DNA, the sequence is TGTGCCAGCAGCCGAGAATTTTGGGACAGGGTTGAAAAACTGTTTTTT. Translated, it reads CASSREFWDRVEKLFF.